A single T cell receptor beta chain is shown here with its context. The specificity of this receptor is unknown. There are no base qualities to consult, and no much larger clone falls within one base. Relative to germline, V is missing 4 bases and J is missing 5 bases, with 15 bases of the junction outside any gene match. CDR3 length: 17 amino acids, cysteine to phenylalanine. The kept DNA is CDR3 alone, 51 bases in frame from the first base. This sample was taken from a study of ipilimumab plus nivolumab after autologous stem cell transplantation listed by TCRdb under 2021. Background on the whole study: A median of roughly five ipilimumab doses and roughly eight nivolumab doses was received by trial patients. Primary refractory and relapsed disease were included in the DLBCL cohort, with 18-month progression-free survival of about 86% and 29%, respectively. Patients undergoing autologous transplant for high-risk diffuse large B cell lymphoma, mature T cell lymphoma, or multiple myeloma were enrolled in the trial. The intent-to-treat population of the trial was made up of about 37 patients.

Checkpoint therapy was initiated 14 to 28 days after autologous transplant, and ipilimumab was administered at 1 mg/kg intravenously on day 1 of selected weeks. The nivolumab dose was 3 mg/kg intravenously, delivered on day 1 of weeks 1, 4, 7, 10, and every two weeks through week 26. Combined checkpoint inhibition with ipilimumab and nivolumab as consolidation after autologous stem cell transplantation was tested in a Phase Ib clinical trial. Results the study describes overall, beyond this receptor: The authors concluded that combined checkpoint inhibition appeared tolerable when used as consolidation after transplant. The authors stated that profiles of the T cell receptor repertoire, regulatory T cell phenotype and gut microbiota provided a biologic rationale for studying this approach further.

Library generation was performed with the immunoSEQ multiplex PCR assay. The immuneACCESS repertoire file appears here via TCRdb, limited to in-frame rearrangements. These files lack a portion of the clones; in checked studies, under half of the deficit traces to unresolved V genes, and the cause of the others is not known. Counted in this sample were some 87,000 clones; 75% to 85% of them appeared once. The top ten hold approximately 2.2% of the sample. In this chain, TRBV5-3 is recombined with TRBJ1-2, and TRBD1 matches 9 of the central bases. TRBV5-3 is designated an ORF whose function remains uncertain. The sample consisted of PBMCs, taken in a trial of ipilimumab plus nivolumab as post-transplant consolidation. The source of this sequence is a male donor with diffuse large B-cell lymphoma. The CDR3 region reads CARSGQGSTRVRYGYTF. The bases are TGTGCCAGAAGCGGACAGGGGTCGACTCGAGTCCGGTATGGCTACACCTTC.